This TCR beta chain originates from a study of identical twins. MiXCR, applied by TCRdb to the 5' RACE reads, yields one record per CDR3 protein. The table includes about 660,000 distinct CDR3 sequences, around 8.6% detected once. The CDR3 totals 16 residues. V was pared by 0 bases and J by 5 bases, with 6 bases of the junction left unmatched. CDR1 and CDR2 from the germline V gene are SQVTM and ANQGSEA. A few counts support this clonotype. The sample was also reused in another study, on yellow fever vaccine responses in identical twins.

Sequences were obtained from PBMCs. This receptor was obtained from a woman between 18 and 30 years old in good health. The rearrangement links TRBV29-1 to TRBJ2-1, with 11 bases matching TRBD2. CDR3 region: CSVEDIRLAGHNEQFF. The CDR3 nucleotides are TGCAGCGTTGAAGATATACGACTAGCGGGGCACAATGAGCAGTTCTTC.